This TCR beta chain was obtained from a study of T cell changes during pregnancy in multiple sclerosis. Assay used: immunoSEQ multiplex PCR; TCRdb lists only in-frame clones, some missing. The data contain around 97,000 clones, about nine tenths of them singletons. Trimming removed 0 bases at V and 0 bases at J, with 15 bases between. This CDR3 has 18 residues. The specimen was peripheral blood, collected in the second trimester of pregnancy. The rearrangement uses TRBV23-1 and TRBJ2-1; no clear D gene. TRBV23-1 is reported as an ORF; its role is uncertain. This TCR was sampled from a female donor in good health, enrolled as a control in a pregnancy study. The CDR3 loop is CASSQSLKHWSSYNEQFF. The CDR3 nucleotides are TGCGCCAGCAGTCAATCTTTGAAACATTGGAGCTCCTACAATGAGCAGTTCTTC.